This T cell receptor beta chain was recovered during a study of T cells in localized non-small cell lung cancer. Comments on this clone: The antigen is not known.

General study points: For the top 100 tumor clones, a median about 62 also appeared in adjacent lung. Because only a single region of the tumor was sequenced, heterogeneity remains possible. Tumor showed lower T cell clonality than uninvolved adjacent lung, where it was highest. Longer survival (overall) was linked to higher T cell density in blood.

Assay: immunoSEQ multiplex PCR; the TCRdb copy retains only in-frame clones and omits some. The repertoire holds 25,000 to 35,000 clones, with about 88% as singletons. Trimming stripped 3 bases from V and 1 base from J, with 6 bases between. Looked up from germline, CDR1 is SQVTM and CDR2 is ANQGSEA. This CDR3 contains 12 residues. The chain recombines TRBV29-1 with TRBJ1-2; no firm D call. The sequenced sample was peripheral blood, obtained before any cancer treatment. This TCR was recovered from a female donor older than 55 with stage III squamous cell lung carcinoma. CDR3 in DNA: TGCAGCGTTGAGTATGGTAACTATGGCTACACCTTC. It is translated as CSVEYGNYGYTF. The complete variable domain, with remaining parts taken from reference TRBV29-1 and TRBJ1-2, reads SAVISQKPSRDICQRGTSLTIQCQVDSQVTMMFWYRQQPGQSLTLIATANQGSEATYESGFVIDKFPISRPNLTFSTLTVSNMSPEDSSIYLCSVEYGNYGYTFGSGTRLTVV.